A single sample gave rise to the 22 T cell receptor beta chains below, sequenced in a study of shared clonotypes between healthy human individuals. Some clones are missing from TCRdb's copy, which holds only in-frame ones; the method was immunoSEQ multiplex PCR. The sample consists of some 500,000 clones, around three quarters of them appearing once. The sequenced material came from PBMCs. The receptor source for this set is a woman between 35 and 50 years old in good health. Some clones in this sample may be carry-over from other donors' samples.

This sequence joins TRBV28 and TRBJ2-1; D remains ambiguous. V lost 6 bases, J lost 3 bases, and 15 bases lay in between. There are 15 residues in the CDR3. Looked up from germline, CDR1 is MDHEN and CDR2 is SYDVKM. The CDR3 bases are TGTGCCAGCAGGATTGAGGTAACCCACTACAATGAGCAGTTCTTC. The encoded protein is CASRIEVTHYNEQFF.

This chain uses TRBV10-3 with TRBJ2-2; D unresolved. The length of the CDR3 is 14 residues. CDR1 ENHRY and CDR2 SYGVKD come from the germline V gene. Deletions cut 4 bases from V and 3 bases from J, with 9 bases between. The CDR3 sequence is CAISGVADTGELFF. The CDR3, as DNA: TGTGCCATCAGTGGGGTAGCTGACACCGGGGAGCTGTTTTTT.

The chain combines TRBV6-5 with TRBJ2-2; possibly TRBD2 for D (6 bases). V was clipped by 6 bases and J by 5 bases, with 13 bases between them. Per germline, CDR1 MNHEY and CDR2 SVGAGI. This CDR3 is 14 amino acids long. CDR3 loop: CASRGGLATGELFF. CDR3 in DNA: TGTGCCAGCAGGGGCGGTCTAGCGACCGGGGAGCTGTTTTTT.

The rearrangement links TRBV2 to TRBJ1-5, with D unclear. The germline V and J ends were trimmed by 0 bases and 4 bases, with 10 bases remaining between them. There are 15 residues in the CDR3. CDR1 is SNHLY and CDR2 is FYNNEI in the germline V gene. The CDR3 region has the DNA TGTGCCAGCAGTGAAGCGCCGGGGAGGAATCAGCCCCAGCATTTT. This encodes CASSEAPGRNQPQHF.

The rearrangement joins TRBV6-4 to TRBJ2-1, with a tentative D call TRBD2 (6 bases). Germline V lookup: CDR1 MRHNA, CDR2 SNTAGT. This CDR3 spans 15 amino acids. Trimming removed 6 bases at V and 9 bases at J, with 21 bases between. The CDR3 sequence is CASSTGLGSRGEQFF. The DNA for the CDR3 is TGTGCCAGCAGCACGGGACTGGGCTCGCGTGGTGAGCAGTTCTTC.

The chain is built from TRBV2 and TRBJ2-7; D not certain. Germline-derived CDR1 and CDR2 are SNHLY and FYNNEI. The V end lost 6 bases, the J end lost 3 bases, and 15 bases lay between the germline ends. This CDR3 spans 14 amino acids. The CDR3 region has the DNA TGTGCCAGCAGAGATATTTCAGGTAGCTACGAGCAGTACTTC. Translated, it gives CASRDISGSYEQYF.

The J gene is TRBJ1-1, the V gene TRBV7-2, with unresolved D. The CDR3 is 13 amino acids. Trimming removed 6 bases at V and 5 bases at J, with 13 bases between. Germline CDR1 and CDR2: SGHTA and FQGNSA. The CDR3 DNA follows: TGTGCCAGCAGTCCTCTTACCCAGACTGAAGCTTTCTTT. It specifies CASSPLTQTEAFF.

V gene TRBV4-3 combines with J gene TRBJ1-2, with D maybe TRBD1 (5 bases). The CDR3 sequence is 14 residues long. Germline V CDR1 and CDR2: LGHNA, YSLEER. Trimming stripped 0 bases from V and 4 bases from J, with 9 bases between. The CDR3 loop reads CASSQDRVGYGYTF. As DNA, the CDR3 is TGCGCCAGCAGCCAAGACAGGGTGGGCTATGGCTACACCTTC.

V gene TRBV28 combines with J gene TRBJ1-5, with 9 bases aligning to TRBD1. From germline, CDR1 is MDHEN and CDR2 SYDVKM. The CDR3 sequence is 14 residues long. V was pared by 5 bases and J by 7 bases, with 6 bases of the junction left unmatched. Here the CDR3 DNA reads TGTGCCAGCAGTGTCGGACAGGGGCGCCAGCCCCAGCATTTT. Translated, it gives CASSVGQGRQPQHF.

The V and J genes are TRBV10-2 and TRBJ1-2; unclear D gene. The CDR3 is 10 residues long. Trimming left V 7 bases short and J 9 bases short, with 9 bases between. Germline-derived CDR1 and CDR2 are WSHSY and SAAADI. The CDR3 DNA is TGCGCCAGCAAAGAGTTGAGCTACACCTTC. Encoded protein: CASKELSYTF.

The rearrangement uses TRBV7-8 and TRBJ2-4; D ambiguous. The germline V gene encodes CDR1 SGHVS and CDR2 FQNEAQ. The length of the CDR3 is 17 residues. V lost 3 bases and J 0 bases, leaving 15 bases between the germline ends. The CDR3 here is CASSLLRHPLAKNIQYF. In DNA form, the CDR3 reads TGTGCCAGCAGCTTGTTACGTCATCCTCTAGCCAAAAACATTCAGTACTTC.

V usage is TRBV28 and J usage is TRBJ2-4; 12 nucleotides agree with TRBD2. CDR3 length equals 20 residues. Germline V gene sequence: CDR1 MDHEN, CDR2 SYDVKM. V gave up 5 bases and J gave up 0 bases; unmatched junction bases: 14. The CDR3 loop reads CASSPGLAGPRLGAKNIQYF. In DNA form, the CDR3 reads TGTGCCAGCAGTCCAGGACTAGCGGGACCAAGATTGGGAGCCAAAAACATTCAGTACTTC.

J is TRBJ2-1 and V is TRBV7-9; TRBD1 matches 9 bases. V lost 5 bases, J lost 0 bases, and 8 bases stayed unmatched. The CDR3 has 17 amino acids. CDR1 SEHNR and CDR2 FQNEAQ come from the germline V gene (reference sequence). The CDR3 coding sequence is TGTGCCAGCAGCCCAGCCGGGACAGGGATCTCCTACAATGAGCAGTTCTTC. Encoded protein: CASSPAGTGISYNEQFF. Full variable domain (outside the CDR3, taken from reference TRBV7-9 and TRBJ2-1): DTGVSQNPRHKITKRGQNVTFRCDPISEHNRLYWYRQTLGQGPEFLTYFQNEAQLEKSRLLSDRFSAERPKGSFSTLEIQRTEQGDSAMYLCASSPAGTGISYNEQFFGPGTRLTVL.

The sample holds a few counts of this clone. In the same sample, other DNA sequences code for this CDR3. The V call is TRBV9, the J call TRBJ1-3, with D unresolved. CDR1 and CDR2 (germline): SGDLS, YYNGEE. This CDR3 is built from 14 residues. V shed 0 bases and J shed 0 bases, with 4 bases lying between them. The CDR3 loop reads CASSVGSSGNTIYF. The DNA of the CDR3 is TGTGCCAGCAGCGTAGGCTCCTCTGGAAACACCATATATTTT.

J is TRBJ2-7 and V is TRBV29-1; D unclear. Germline V gene lookup returns CDR1 SQVTM and CDR2 ANQGSEA. This CDR3 is 11 amino acids long. Trimming removed 2 bases from V and 5 bases from J, with 7 bases in between. CDR3 in DNA: TGCAGCGTTGAATGGAGCCACGAGCAGTACTTC. It encodes CSVEWSHEQYF.

The chain employs TRBV28 and TRBJ1-1, with 8 bases lining up with TRBD1. CDR1 and CDR2 (germline): MDHEN, SYDVKM. CDR3 size: 13 residues. V trimming: 10 bases; J trimming: 5 bases; junction bases outside the gene matches: 9. The CDR3 DNA follows: TGTGCCACATCACAGGGGGTTCTAACTGAAGCTTTCTTT. It encodes CATSQGVLTEAFF.

This clone showed up just a few times. The V and J genes are TRBV28 and TRBJ2-7, with TRBD2 matching 12 bases. The CDR3 totals 13 residues. Trimming cost V 8 bases and J 7 bases; bases outside gene matches: 6. The V gene's germline CDR1 is MDHEN and CDR2 SYDVKM. The CDR3 loop is CASLTSGSQEQYF. In DNA, the CDR3 is TGTGCCAGCTTGACTAGCGGGAGTCAAGAGCAGTACTTC.

This sequence joins TRBV19 and TRBJ1-5; 9 positions match TRBD1. The junction had 13 bases not matched to a gene; V was cut back by 6 bases and J by 7 bases. The CDR3 contains 16 residues. The germline V gene encodes CDR1 LNHDA and CDR2 SQIVND (reference sequence). The CDR3 DNA reads TGTGCCAGTAGCCTACAGGGGGCGAACCTCGGGCAGCCCCAGCATTTT. This translates into CASSLQGANLGQPQHF. The full variable domain, rest sourced from reference TRBV19 and TRBJ1-5, is DGGITQSPKYLFRKEGQNVTLSCEQNLNHDAMYWYRQDPGQGLRLIYYSQIVNDFQKGDIAEGYSVSREKKESFPLTVTSAQKNPTAFYLCASSLQGANLGQPQHFGDGTRLSIL.

The genes are TRBV2 and TRBJ2-5; possible D gene TRBD2, 5 bases. Germline assignment: CDR1 SNHLY and CDR2 FYNNEI. CDR3 size: 12 residues. Deletions cut 7 bases from V and 11 bases from J, with 17 bases between. The CDR3 coding sequence is TGTGCCAGCACGGGCCAGCCTGGGGAGCAGTACTTC. Translated: CASTGQPGEQYF.

About this clone: This clone may be a read error of a much larger clone one base away. The genes are TRBV5-4 and TRBJ2-7; D is possibly TRBD1 or TRBD2 (5 bases each). Trimming pared 0 bases from V and 3 bases from J, leaving 7 bases between. The CDR3 has 13 amino acids. Germline-derived CDR1 and CDR2 are SGHNT and YYREEE (reference sequence). This CDR3 is CASSLGGFYEQYF. The CDR3, as DNA: TGTGCCAGCAGCTTGGGGGGGTTCTACGAGCAGTACTTC.

The chain joins TRBV6-5 to TRBJ1-1; D remains unclear. This CDR3 region has 14 residues. Germline V lookup: CDR1 MNHEY, CDR2 SVGAGI. The ends were cut back, 0 bases at V and 7 bases at J, with 12 bases in the middle. CDR3 sequence (DNA): TGTGCCAGCAGTTACTCGGCGACTGCCCTTGAAGCTTTCTTT. Its protein is CASSYSATALEAFF.

The chain uses TRBV4-1 and TRBJ1-1; D is perhaps TRBD1 (6 bases). Trimming removed 0 bases at V and 2 bases at J, with 16 bases between. Looked up from germline, CDR1 is MGHRA and CDR2 is YSYEKL. The CDR3 has 17 residues. CDR3 region: CASSQDFIGQRNTEAFF. The CDR3 nucleotides are TGCGCCAGCAGCCAAGATTTCATCGGACAGAGAAACACTGAAGCTTTCTTT.